The text below deals with one T cell receptor beta chain. The ends were cut back, 4 bases at V and 7 bases at J, with 8 bases in the middle. CDR3 size: 11 residues. Germline V CDR1 and CDR2: GTSNPN, SVGIG (reference sequence). The sample comes from a study of T cell clonotyping in hematopoietic cell transplantation. Clones were read by immunoSEQ multiplex PCR, and TCRdb kept only the in-frame ones, dropping some. The sample shows 13,000 to 15,000 clones, around two thirds of them seen only once. V usage is TRBV30 and J usage is TRBJ2-1; TRBD1 is a possible D gene (5 bases). The receptor was derived from a human donor who either received an allogeneic hematopoietic cell transplant for a myeloid malignancy or was a related donor (not recorded which). Some clones in this sample may be carry-over from other donors' samples. The sample taken for sequencing was PBMCs. CDR3 region: CAWTGQNEQFF. CDR3 bases: TGTGCCTGGACAGGGCAGAATGAGCAGTTCTTC.